One and the same sample provided the 20 T cell receptor beta chains below, sequenced in a study of cytomegalovirus exposure and HLA in healthy donors. The primer mix had 60 Vbeta and 13 Jbeta primers. Only in-frame clones appear in the TCRdb table, and some are missing; sequencing was by immunoSEQ multiplex PCR. Among roughly 120,000 clones listed, under 80% were seen once. Material: PBMCs. Source of these receptors: a woman between 45 and 60 years old in good health and CMV-seropositive.

The chain combines TRBV7-3 with TRBJ1-1; D remains ambiguous. Germline V gives CDR1 SGHTA, CDR2 FQGTGA. The CDR3 runs to 15 residues. Trimming took 4 bases from V and 3 from J, leaving 15 bases between them. The CDR3 DNA is TGTGCCAGCAGCTCTCAATCGGCGGTGGACACTGAAGCTTTCTTT. Translating gives CASSSQSAVDTEAFF.

The rearrangement joins TRBV6-6 to TRBJ2-5, with D possibly matching TRBD1 (6 bases). Germline V CDR1 and CDR2: MNHNY, SVGAGI (reference sequence). V lost 4 bases, J lost 2 bases, and 8 bases lay in between. The CDR3 length is 13 residues. This CDR3 reads CASSSGQQETQYF. CDR3 nucleotides: TGTGCCAGCAGTTCCGGACAGCAAGAGACCCAGTACTTC.

The V gene is TRBV5-1, the J gene TRBJ1-2; D ambiguous. The CDR3 is 15 amino acids. Germline CDR1 and CDR2: SGHRS and YFSETQ. V gave up 1 base and J gave up 6 bases, with 16 bases separating them. The CDR3 is CASSLSLQAYNGYTF. The CDR3 DNA reads TGCGCCAGCAGCTTGTCCCTTCAGGCTTACAATGGCTACACCTTC.

This clone came up a few times. V gene TRBV7-6 combines with J gene TRBJ2-5, with a possible D match to TRBD2 (7 bases). Germline V lookup: CDR1 SGHVS, CDR2 FNYEAQ. The CDR3 extends over 16 amino acids. The germline V and J ends were trimmed by 7 bases and 1 base, with 19 bases remaining between them. CDR3 residues: CASNNMVGGVQETQYF. CDR3 sequence (DNA): TGTGCCAGCAACAATATGGTAGGGGGGGTCCAAGAGACCCAGTACTTC.

This sequence joins TRBV4-1 and TRBJ2-4; 10 nucleotides match TRBD1. The CDR3 consists of 17 residues. J gave up 0 bases and V 5 bases, and 7 bases lay outside the gene matches. CDR1 and CDR2 from the germline V gene are MGHRA and YSYEKL. CDR3 in DNA: TGCGCCAGCAGCGGGACAGGGGCCTTCTCAGCCAAAAACATTCAGTACTTC. It is translated as CASSGTGAFSAKNIQYF.

The genes are TRBV7-9 and TRBJ2-7; TRBD1 agrees at 7 bases. With V trimmed by 4 bases and J by 4 bases, 1 base remained unmatched. Per the germline V gene, CDR1 is SEHNR and CDR2 is FQNEAQ (reference sequence). The CDR3 extends over 12 amino acids. The CDR3 nucleotides are TGTGCCAGCAGCTGGACAGGTTACGAGCAGTACTTC. It specifies CASSWTGYEQYF.

J is TRBJ2-2 and V is TRBV20-1; TRBD2 matches at 7 bases. The germline CDR1 and CDR2 sequences are DFQATT and SNEGSKA (reference sequence). This CDR3 region has 11 residues. Unmatched junction bases numbered 1, after V lost 5 bases and J lost 7 bases. This chain's CDR3 is CSAWEGGELFF. DNA for the CDR3: TGCAGTGCTTGGGAGGGCGGGGAGCTGTTTTTT.

The chain joins TRBV2 to TRBJ2-5; perhaps TRBD2 as D (6 bases). The CDR3 sequence is 14 residues long. Germline V gene lookup returns CDR1 SNHLY and CDR2 FYNNEI. Deletions cut 8 bases from V and 1 base from J, with 14 bases between. The CDR3 loop reads CASLGDSGQETQYF. The CDR3 DNA follows: TGTGCCAGCCTTGGTGATAGCGGCCAAGAGACCCAGTACTTC.

This chain links TRBV7-9 with TRBJ2-7; 9 nucleotides line up with TRBD1. The germline V gene has CDR1 SEHNR and CDR2 FQNEAQ (reference sequence). CDR3 length equals 14 residues. Unmatched junction bases numbered 2, after V lost 2 bases and J lost 3 bases. The CDR3 DNA reads as TGTGCCAGCAGCTTACAGGACAGGGGCTACGAGCAGTACTTC. This gives the protein CASSLQDRGYEQYF.

The genes are TRBV7-2 and TRBJ2-5; 8 bases fit TRBD2. Trimming at V came to 5 bases and at J to 4 bases, leaving 6 bases not matched to a gene. The CDR3 runs 14 residues. CDR1 and CDR2 (germline): SGHTA, FQGNSA. The CDR3 DNA follows: TGTGCCAGCAGCCACCCGGGAGGGGGAGAGACCCAGTACTTC. This gives the protein CASSHPGGGETQYF.

V usage is TRBV2 and J usage is TRBJ2-5, with TRBD1 matching over 7 bases. Germline V gene data show CDR1 as SNHLY and CDR2 as FYNNEI. V lost 4 bases, J lost 5 bases, and 7 bases stayed unmatched. The CDR3 runs 14 residues. The CDR3 region is CASSGVGGYETQYF. CDR3 in DNA: TGTGCCAGCAGTGGAGTAGGGGGCTATGAGACCCAGTACTTC.

This chain uses TRBV11-2 with TRBJ2-7; 8 bases are a match to TRBD1. From germline, CDR1 is SGHAT and CDR2 FQNNGV. The CDR3 consists of 15 residues. V trimming: 5 bases; J trimming: 2 bases; junction bases outside the gene matches: 8. CDR3 protein: CASSLTGTGPYEQYF. In nucleotides, the CDR3 is TGTGCCAGCAGCCTTACCGGGACAGGTCCCTACGAGCAGTACTTC.

This sequence joins TRBV6-1 and TRBJ2-3; 11 nucleotides agree with TRBD2. Germline values: CDR1 MNHNS, CDR2 SASEGT. The CDR3 has 16 residues. Trimming took 4 bases from V and 3 from J; bases not matched to a gene: 6. Here the CDR3 reads CASSGLAGGVTDTQYF. The CDR3 bases are TGTGCCAGCAGTGGGCTAGCGGGGGGTGTGACAGATACGCAGTATTTT.

The chain is built from TRBV19 and TRBJ1-5; TRBD1 agrees at 10 bases. CDR1 and CDR2 from the germline V gene are LNHDA and SQIVND (reference sequence). Germline trimming cut 3 bases from V and 2 bases from J; bases unmatched to any gene: 13. The CDR3 has 19 amino acids. The chain's CDR3 is CASSIETGGRFVGNQPQHF. The CDR3 DNA reads TGTGCCAGTAGTATTGAGACAGGGGGCCGGTTTGTAGGCAATCAGCCCCAGCATTTT.

This chain joins TRBV4-3 and TRBJ1-3, with D possibly TRBD1 on 6 matching bases. Trimming took off 4 bases at V and 2 bases at J, with 12 bases between the two ends. The CDR3 has 15 amino acids. The V gene's germline CDR1 is LGHNA and CDR2 YSLEER. CDR3 residues: CASSRAGTTGNTIYF. The CDR3 nucleotides read TGCGCCAGCAGCCGAGCCGGGACAACTGGAAACACCATATATTTT.

The chain has TRBV7-9 and TRBJ2-7; TRBD2 agrees at 12 bases. From germline, CDR1 is SEHNR and CDR2 FQNEAQ (reference sequence). The V segment lost 10 bases and the J segment 0 bases; nucleotides outside the gene matches: 13. This CDR3 has 17 residues. The CDR3 sequence is CAILNPGLAGSSYEQYF. DNA for the CDR3: TGTGCCATCTTAAATCCGGGACTAGCGGGTAGCTCCTACGAGCAGTACTTC.

V gene TRBV2 combines with J gene TRBJ1-3, with 9 bases identical to TRBD1. From germline, CDR1 is SNHLY and CDR2 FYNNEI. The CDR3 is 15 amino acids. J lost 4 bases, V lost 5 bases, and 6 bases had no gene match. DNA of the CDR3: TGTGCCAGCAGTCCCGGGACAGGGTCCGGAAACACCATATATTTT. It translates to CASSPGTGSGNTIYF.

V is TRBV6-6 and J is TRBJ1-2; 7 nucleotides align to TRBD1. This CDR3 region has 15 residues. Losses at the gene ends were 5 bases for V and 0 bases for J; bases not matched to a gene: 6. Germline CDR1 reads MNHNY; CDR2 reads SVGAGI (reference sequence). CDR3 sequence: CASSKGTATNYGYTF. CDR3 nucleotides: TGTGCCAGCAGTAAAGGGACAGCGACTAACTATGGCTACACCTTC.

This chain uses TRBV5-6 with TRBJ2-3; D might be TRBD2 (5 bases). Germline loops: CDR1 SGHDT, CDR2 YYEEEE. The CDR3 has 15 amino acids. Between the trimmed V and J ends, which lost 5 bases and 4 bases, there was a span of 17 bases. CDR3 in DNA: TGTGCCAGCAGTCGGAGCGGTACGGCGGCAGATACGCAGTATTTT. This translates into CASSRSGTAADTQYF.

The J gene is TRBJ2-3, the V gene TRBV9; D is perhaps TRBD1 (6 bases). V lost 3 bases to trimming and J lost 2 bases, with 13 bases between them. The CDR3 is 15 residues long. Germline CDR1 SGDLS, CDR2 YYNGEE. The CDR3, as DNA: TGTGCCAGCAGCGCCCGGGACACCCACACAGATACGCAGTATTTT. It is translated as CASSARDTHTDTQYF.